This T cell receptor beta chain derives from a study of T cell changes during pregnancy in multiple sclerosis. Clones were sequenced by immunoSEQ multiplex PCR, and TCRdb holds only the in-frame ones, with some missing. The sample consists of some 45,000 clones, nearly 90% of them appearing once. Trimming removed 6 bases from V and 5 bases from J, with 7 bases in between. The CDR3 covers 11 residues. Germline loops: CDR1 MNHNY, CDR2 SVGAGI (reference sequence). The sample was CD4+ T cells from peripheral blood mononuclear cells, taken after pregnancy. V and J are TRBV6-6 and TRBJ1-2; no firm D call. This TCR derives from a female donor with multiple sclerosis, enrolled in a pregnancy study. Here the CDR3 reads CASSRVYGYTF. The CDR3 nucleotides read TGTGCCAGCAGCCGGGTATATGGCTACACCTTC.